The present T cell receptor (beta chain) was sequenced within a study of blood T cell repertoires in COVID-19. At the level of the study: Both acute and convalescent COVID-19 samples were obtained from the United States, Italy and Spain. The cDNA or gDNA used as material had been derived from T cells, B-cell-depleted T cells, or PBMCs.

Germline CDR1 is GTSNPN and CDR2 is SVGIG (reference sequence). V was pared by 1 base and J by 2 bases, with 9 bases between. There are 13 residues in the CDR3. Per the original methods: Using reference gene primer amplification, nucleated cell counts were estimated. Only in-frame clones appear in the TCRdb table, and some are missing; sequencing was by immunoSEQ multiplex PCR. The V and J calls and the clone size are those of that table, but D and trimming were determined from the DNA. The sample lists 30,000 to 45,000 clones; roughly 80% were seen once. The rearrangement links TRBV30 to TRBJ2-7; D not resolved. This receptor was obtained from a man between 60 and 75 years old in a cohort sampled during active COVID-19. Specimen: peripheral blood. The CDR3 region has the DNA TGTGCCTGGAGTGGGAGCAATCCCTACGAGCAGTACTTC. Its translation is CAWSGSNPYEQYF.